These 23 T cell receptor beta chains were sequenced from one sample in a study of memory B cells and T cells in multiple sclerosis. Here immunoSEQ multiplex PCR was the method, and the copy in TCRdb shows in-frame clones only, minus some. Of 200 to 250 clones listed, under 90% were seen once; the top ten hold roughly 25%. Sequenced material: brain tissue. The receptors were gathered from a human donor with multiple sclerosis.

This rearrangement joins TRBV7-3 to TRBJ1-4, with a tentative D call TRBD1 (5 bases). The CDR3 contains 15 residues. Trimming cost V 5 bases and J 1 base, with 11 bases left between them. Per germline, CDR1 SGHTA and CDR2 FQGTGA. The DNA for the CDR3 is TGTGCCAGCAGCCCAAATGGGGGAACTAATGAAAAACTGTTTTTT. Translation gives CASSPNGGTNEKLFF.

The chain uses TRBV18 and TRBJ2-2; 9 bases are shared with TRBD1. Germline lookup yields CDR1 KGHSH and CDR2 LQKENI. This CDR3 has 17 residues. V lost 4 bases, J lost 6 bases, and 12 bases stayed unmatched. CDR3: CASSLTGGSTDAGELFF. The CDR3 region has the DNA TGTGCCAGCTCACTTACAGGGGGCTCGACTGACGCCGGGGAGCTGTTTTTT.

The chain has TRBV28 and TRBJ1-2; 7 bases fit TRBD1. This CDR3 has 16 residues. Trimming took 5 bases from V and 5 from J; bases not matched to a gene: 14. Germline CDR1 reads MDHEN; CDR2 reads SYDVKM. CDR3 sequence reads: CASSPLPRGLGYGYTF. The CDR3 DNA reads as TGTGCCAGCAGTCCCCTCCCCAGGGGGTTGGGGTATGGCTACACCTTC.

This clone was detected only once. CDR3 region: CASSVDPTSGVNNEQFF. The CDR3 bases are TGTGCCAGCAGCGTAGACCCGACTAGCGGGGTTAACAATGAGCAGTTCTTC. This chain joins TRBV9 and TRBJ2-1, with 11 bases matching TRBD2. CDR3 length: 17 amino acids. The V gene end was trimmed by 0 bases and the J gene end by 5 bases; junction bases not matched to a gene: 7. Germline V gene lookup returns CDR1 SGDLS and CDR2 YYNGEE.

This clone was recorded only once. The rearrangement joins TRBV7-7 to TRBJ1-2; unclear D gene. Looked up from germline, CDR1 is SSHAT and CDR2 is FNYEAQ (reference sequence). Trimming removed 5 bases from V and 4 bases from J, with 23 bases in between. The CDR3 is 17 residues long. The CDR3 DNA follows: TGTGCCAGCAGCGGTGCCAGTAAGTGCCGAAAGATCTATGGCTACACCTTC. Encoded protein: CASSGASKCRKIYGYTF.

The chain has TRBV19 and TRBJ2-5; no clear D gene. V was cut by 4 bases and J by 1 base, with 10 bases left in between. This CDR3 has 14 residues. The germline gives CDR1 LNHDA, CDR2 SQIVND (reference sequence). The chain's CDR3 is CASSTGRFQETQYF. CDR3 nucleotides: TGTGCCAGTAGTACGGGCAGATTCCAAGAGACCCAGTACTTC.

This chain links TRBV21-1 with TRBJ2-1; the table gives TRBD2 as D, unverified against the DNA. TRBV21-1 is shown as a pseudogene. The CDR3 length is 17 residues. CDR3 sequence: CASSSTIATHSDNEQFF. CDR3 coding DNA: TGTGCCAGCAGCAGCACCATAGCTACACATTCCGACAATGAGCAGTTCTTC.

V gene TRBV12-5 combines with J gene TRBJ1-5, with D possibly matching TRBD1 (5 bases). Trimming took off 3 bases at V and 4 bases at J, with 7 bases between the two ends. Germline V gives CDR1 LGHNT, CDR2 FRNRAP. The CDR3 contains 13 residues. The CDR3 coding sequence is TGTGCTAGTGGTTTTGGGGGGAATCAGCCCCAGCATTTT. Its protein product is CASGFGGNQPQHF.

This clone was recorded a few times. The chain joins TRBV5-6 to TRBJ2-3; D is unclear. V was pared by 2 bases and J by 3 bases, with 7 bases between. The CDR3 totals 13 residues. The germline V gene encodes CDR1 SGHDT and CDR2 YYEEEE. This CDR3 reads CASSFPSTDTQYF. CDR3 coding DNA: TGTGCCAGCAGCTTTCCGAGTACAGATACGCAGTATTTT.

The chain couples TRBV5-6 to TRBJ2-7; TRBD2 is a possible D gene (5 bases). CDR3 length equals 15 residues. CDR1 is SGHDT and CDR2 is YYEEEE in the germline V gene. V was trimmed by 0 bases and J by 6 bases, leaving 16 bases between them. CDR3 amino acids: CASSLAYRDESEQYF. As DNA, the CDR3 is TGTGCCAGCAGCTTGGCCTACCGGGATGAGAGCGAGCAGTACTTC.

This clone was seen only once. It is likely a read error, because the conserved phenylalanine at the end of the CDR3 is missing. No DNA is shown, since the ends of the CDR3 on it are uncertain; the CDR3 is the one TCRdb lists. The chain couples TRBV6-8 to TRBJ1-2. The CDR3 has 15 amino acids, counting both end residues. Germline V CDR1 and CDR2: MNHGY, SAAAGT. CDR3 sequence: CASSIVTRSRKTYGY.

V gene TRBV4-1 combines with J gene TRBJ2-7; D is possibly TRBD1 (7 bases). Trimming took 4 bases from V and 3 from J, leaving 16 bases between them. In germline, CDR1 is MGHRA, CDR2 YSYEKL. The CDR3 runs to 15 residues. CDR3 sequence (DNA): TGCGCCAGCAGCCCAACAGGGGACTCAGGCTACGAGCAGTACTTC. Translated, it gives CASSPTGDSGYEQYF.

This clone was seen more than once but under ten times. The chain joins TRBV18 to TRBJ1-1; 11 bases agree with TRBD1. Trimming cost V 4 bases and J 6 bases; bases outside gene matches: 7. Germline V gene data show CDR1 as KGHSH and CDR2 as LQKENI. This CDR3 is built from 15 residues. The CDR3 reads CASSLGTGGRSEAFF. CDR3 sequence (DNA): TGTGCCAGCTCACTAGGGACAGGGGGGAGATCTGAAGCTTTCTTT. The complete variable domain, with remaining parts taken from reference TRBV18 and TRBJ1-1, reads NAGVMQNPRHLVRRRGQEARLRCSPMKGHSHVYWYRQLPEEGLKFMVYLQKENIIDESGMPKERFSAEFPKEGPSILRIQQVVRGDSAAYFCASSLGTGGRSEAFFGQGTRLTVV.

This sequence joins TRBV10-1 and TRBJ1-2, with D unclear. Germline V CDR1 and CDR2: WNHNN, SYGVQD (reference sequence). Deletions cut 8 bases from V and 2 bases from J, with 15 bases between. CDR3 length equals 14 residues. Written as DNA, the CDR3 is TGCGCCAGCCAGGTGGAGGGAATAAACTATGGCTACACCTTC. As protein: CASQVEGINYGYTF.

The count of this clone is one. The chain joins TRBV6-1 to TRBJ1-5; TRBD1 aligns across 7 bases. This CDR3 contains 15 residues. Germline-derived CDR1 and CDR2 are MNHNS and SASEGT. V lost 6 bases, J lost 2 bases, and 7 bases stayed unmatched. The CDR3 loop reads CASSHNTGGNQPQHF. The CDR3 DNA reads TGTGCCAGCAGCCATAATACAGGGGGCAATCAGCCCCAGCATTTT.

The chain has TRBV6-8 and TRBJ2-7; 7 bases match TRBD1. Germline CDR1 MNHGY, CDR2 SAAAGT. The trim removed 7 bases at V and 0 bases at J, leaving 9 bases unmatched. The CDR3 loop spans 15 amino acids. Here the CDR3 DNA reads TGTGCCAGCAACCCCGGGACAGCTTACTCCTACGAGCAGTACTTC. It translates to CASNPGTAYSYEQYF.

The chain is built from TRBV19 and TRBJ2-1; D might be TRBD2 (5 bases). Germline lookup yields CDR1 LNHDA and CDR2 SQIVND (reference sequence). This CDR3 has 19 amino acids. V was pared by 3 bases and J by 0 bases, with 21 bases between. The CDR3 sequence is CASSMARALSHGSYNEQFF. Here the CDR3 DNA reads TGTGCCAGTAGTATGGCGCGGGCCTTGAGCCACGGCTCCTACAATGAGCAGTTCTTC.

This chain links TRBV5-1 with TRBJ1-5; a weak D match, TRBD1 (6 bases). CDR3 length: 17 residues. The germline V gene encodes CDR1 SGHRS and CDR2 YFSETQ. The V end was cut by 0 bases, the J end by 0 bases, with 13 bases between. CDR3 coding DNA: TGCGCCAGCAGCTTGGTGCCCACAGGGTATAGCAATCAGCCCCAGCATTTT. As protein: CASSLVPTGYSNQPQHF. Together with reference TRBV5-1 and TRBJ1-5, the CDR3 gives the full variable domain: KAGVTQTPRYLIKTRGQQVTLSCSPISGHRSVSWYQQTPGQGLQFLFEYFSETQRNKGNFPGRFSGRQFSNSRSEMNVSTLELGDSALYLCASSLVPTGYSNQPQHFGDGTRLSIL.

The V gene is TRBV19, the J gene TRBJ2-7, with D possibly matching TRBD2 (6 bases). The CDR3 runs 14 residues. CDR1 and CDR2 from the germline V gene are LNHDA and SQIVND (reference sequence). V lost 5 bases, J lost 6 bases, and 17 bases lay in between. This CDR3 is CASSGRDGGSEQYF. For the CDR3, the DNA is TGTGCCAGTAGTGGACGGGACGGGGGATCCGAGCAGTACTTC.

J is TRBJ2-7 and V is TRBV11-1; no reliable D call. The CDR3 sequence is 14 residues long. V was clipped by 4 bases and J by 4 bases, with 14 bases between them. Germline V gene lookup returns CDR1 SGHAT and CDR2 FQDESV (reference sequence). CDR3 nucleotides: TGTGCCAGCAGCTCCTGGGGTAGTTTGTACGAGCAGTACTTC. It specifies CASSSWGSLYEQYF.

The chain recombines TRBV11-3 with TRBJ1-2, with D hard to call. The CDR3 has 17 amino acids. Germline V gives CDR1 SGHNT, CDR2 YENEEA. V dropped 5 bases and J dropped 4 bases, with 23 bases sitting between them. The CDR3 loop reads CASSTPFNLGKTYGYTF. The CDR3 bases are TGTGCCAGCAGCACGCCCTTCAATCTCGGAAAGACCTATGGCTACACCTTC.

The V and J genes are TRBV6-6 and TRBJ1-2; maybe TRBD1 (5 bases). The germline gives CDR1 MNHNY, CDR2 SVGAGI (reference sequence). The CDR3 is 14 residues long. V shed 5 bases and J shed 5 bases, with 15 bases lying between them. The CDR3 nucleotides read TGTGCCAGCAGTGGACACCGAATGGGGTATGGCTACACCTTC. This gives the protein CASSGHRMGYGYTF.

The J gene is TRBJ2-7, the V gene TRBV19, with TRBD1 identical over 7 bases. Trimming cost V 6 bases and J 2 bases; bases outside gene matches: 7. CDR3 length equals 14 residues. The germline V gene has CDR1 LNHDA and CDR2 SQIVND (reference sequence). CDR3 nucleotides: TGTGCCAGTAGGCTGGGGCAGGGGGCCTACGAGCAGTACTTC. As protein: CASRLGQGAYEQYF.